This T cell receptor beta chain was sequenced during a study of T cells expressing NK-cell markers. Study overall: Each TCR beta repertoire originated in sorted T cells that were CD3+CD56+NKG2C+, CD3+CD56+NKG2C- or CD3+CD56-NKG2C+. The study, taken as a whole, reports: Expanded clones of NKG2C+ T cells had an unclear HCMV specificity. Four donors showed these clonotypes also leading the CD3+CD56-NKG2C+ fraction. In a group of about 6 donors, dominant NKG2C+ clonotypes represented roughly 1.0-7.0% of CD8+ T cells.

Germline-derived CDR1 and CDR2 are LGHNA and YSLEER. This CDR3 comprises 16 residues. In regard to this clonotype: Its antigen is not identified.

After re-calling the 5' RACE reads, TCRdb lists one entry per CDR3 protein, DNA absent. The sample has some 300,000 distinct CDR3 sequences. The sample consisted of blood T cells: a sorted CD56 or NKG2C T cell subset, CD4+ or CD8+ T cells, or bulk PBMC T cells (not recorded which). The clonotype was recovered from a man aged 18 to 30 in good health. The chain links TRBV4-3 to TRBJ1-5. This CDR3 is CASSQEHGYSNQPQHF.